The following is a T cell receptor beta chain sequence with its context. Its antigen is not identified. Since a much larger clone is just one base distant, this may be a read error. A modified ARM-PCR protocol with three rounds of nested PCR amplified TCRbeta. TCRdb re-analysed the multiplex PCR reads in MiXCR, keeping a single row per CDR3 protein. Of approximately 130,000 distinct CDR3 sequences detected, about 66% appear once; the ten largest clones hold roughly 13%. This specimen comes from a study of tumor and adjacent non-tumor tissue in lung cancer. The CDR3 extends over 13 amino acids. The germline V and J ends were trimmed by 4 bases and 3 bases, with 9 bases remaining between them. Germline loops: CDR1 MNHNY, CDR2 SVGAGI (reference sequence). The study, taken as a whole, reports: Compared with tumor, normal lung showed significantly lower TCR diversity.

No cell sorting was done before RNA was extracted from the tissue. The TCR comes from a man aged 25 to 40 with non-small cell lung cancer. Sequenced material: lung tumor tissue. V gene TRBV6-6 combines with J gene TRBJ1-1, with TRBD1 as a possible D gene (6 bases). The CDR3 bases are TGTGCCAGCAGTTCACAGGGAGACACTGAAGCTTTCTTT. Translation: CASSSQGDTEAFF.